What follows describes a single T cell receptor (beta chain). Its antigen is unknown. This specimen belongs to a study of Ad26.COV2.S vaccination and SARS-CoV-2 variants. Study information: The study gave Ad26.COV2.S intramuscularly, once or twice 56 days apart.

Indicated treatment: roughly 19 received Ad26.COV2.S at low or high dose, single or two shots; 5 received placebo; per-sample allocation not given. Specimens were obtained on day 63 following the first vaccine or placebo injection. Study-wide results and limits: There was reportedly substantial breadth in spike-specific CD8+ and CD4+ T cell responses after vaccination.

The CDR3 is 16 residues long. Per germline, CDR1 MNHEY and CDR2 SVGAGI. The V gene end was trimmed by 4 bases and the J gene end by 7 bases; junction bases not matched to a gene: 13. Assay: immunoSEQ multiplex PCR; the TCRdb copy retains only in-frame clones and omits some. The sample records roughly 400,000 clones, approximately 90% being singletons. The receptor was derived from a person aged 18-65 years who received the Ad26.COV2.S COVID-19 vaccine or a placebo. The sequencing here drew on peripheral blood, taken in a trial of Ad26.COV2.S vaccine versus placebo. The genes are TRBV6-5 and TRBJ2-1; the match to TRBD1 covers 7 bases. CDR3 DNA sequence: TGTGCCAGCAGTTCCGTGGGGCAGGGGGTCCAAAATGAGCAGTTCTTC. Translating it yields CASSSVGQGVQNEQFF.